The count of the clone carrying this TCR beta chain is one. Its specificity is not known. This entry is derived from a study of shared clonotypes between healthy human individuals. Broader study findings: The study sampled only blood, and tissue repertoires likely differ.

Trimming removed 1 base at V and 4 bases at J, with 10 bases between. Germline V gene data show CDR1 as LGHNA and CDR2 as YNFKEQ. The CDR3 totals 14 residues. Naive CD8 populations comprised CD45RO-negative cells positively selected for CCR7, excluding terminally differentiated effector memory CD45RA+ cells. Every subset had its genomic DNA shared out evenly among several immunoSEQ plates. Profiled with immunoSEQ multiplex PCR; TCRdb holds only in-frame clones, not every one. Here the sample spans roughly 2 million clones, approximately 94% being singletons. The source of this sequence is a young man in good health. What was sequenced was naive CD8+ T cells sorted from blood. The gene calls are TRBV4-2 and TRBJ1-1; the D is unclear. Written as DNA, the CDR3 is TGTGCCAGCAGCCAAGTCGAAGGGATCACTGAAGCTTTCTTT. Translated: CASSQVEGITEAFF.